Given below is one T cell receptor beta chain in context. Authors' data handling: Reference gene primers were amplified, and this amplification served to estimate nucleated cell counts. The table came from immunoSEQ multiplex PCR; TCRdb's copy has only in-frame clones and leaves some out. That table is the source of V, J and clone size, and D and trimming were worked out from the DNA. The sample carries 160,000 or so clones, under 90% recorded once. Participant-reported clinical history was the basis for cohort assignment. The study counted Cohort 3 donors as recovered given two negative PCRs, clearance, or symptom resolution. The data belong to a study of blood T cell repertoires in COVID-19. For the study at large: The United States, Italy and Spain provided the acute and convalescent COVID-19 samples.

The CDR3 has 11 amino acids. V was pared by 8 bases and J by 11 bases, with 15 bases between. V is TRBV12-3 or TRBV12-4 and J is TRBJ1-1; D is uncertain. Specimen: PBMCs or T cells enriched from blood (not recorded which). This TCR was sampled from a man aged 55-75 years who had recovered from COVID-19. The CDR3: CASAFYEFAFF. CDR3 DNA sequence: TGTGCCAGCGCATTTTACGAGTTCGCTTTCTTT.